What follows is one TCR beta chain and its context. Clinical histories supplied by participants themselves formed the basis of cohort assignment. Per the original data handling: Counts of nucleated cells, estimated from reference gene primer amplification, were obtained. Profiling relied on immunoSEQ multiplex PCR, and the TCRdb table lists in-frame clones only, not all of them. The DNA gave D and trimming, while V, J and clone size come from that table. This table has fewer than 500,000 clones, roughly 90% appearing once. This sample was taken from a study of blood T cell repertoires in COVID-19. V was clipped by 6 bases and J by 3 bases; unmatched bases: 5. The CDR3 has 14 amino acids. In germline, CDR1 is MNHEY, CDR2 SMNVEV (reference sequence).

The V gene is TRBV27, the J gene TRBJ2-7, with 10 bases fitting TRBD1. Sequenced input: PBMCs or T cells enriched from blood (not recorded which). This receptor was obtained from a woman aged 25 to 39 with acute COVID-19. For the CDR3, the DNA is TGTGCCAGCAGACAGACAGGGGGCCTCTACGAGCAGTACTTC. This sequence encodes CASRQTGGLYEQYF.